These T cell receptor beta chains were read from a single sample in a study of blood T cell dynamics during melanoma immunotherapy. Sequencing was performed with immunoSEQ multiplex PCR; in TCRdb, only in-frame clones are kept and a portion is missing. The table has more than 15,000 clones, approximately 90% seen once. This specimen consisted of blood, obtained from a patient treated with checkpoint blockade. The receptors here all came from a human donor with melanoma. CDR3s include the opening cysteine and the closing phenylalanine or tryptophan. Fields, in order: J gene, clone size, V gene, D gene, CDR3 DNA, CDR3 protein. The D gene is left open where the match is weak. The listing skips clone size in some rows; elsewhere it reads once, few, many or a size class.

>TRBJ2-4|.|TRBV7-2|.
TGTGCCAGCAGCTTTACAGGGTTGTTGGAAAACATTCAGTACTTC
CASSFTGLLENIQYF
>TRBJ2-5|.|TRBV6-1|TRBD2
TGTGCCAGCAGTGAAGCGGGAGGGCAAGAGACCCAGTACTTC
CASSEAGGQETQYF
>TRBJ2-1|.|TRBV7-9|TRBD2
TGTGCCAGCAGCAGACTAGCGGGAGGGCCCAATGAGCAGTTCTTC
CASSRLAGGPNEQFF
>TRBJ1-2|few|TRBV6-5|.
TGTGCCAGCAGTTACAGCGCGATAGGCTATGGCTACACCTTC
CASSYSAIGYGYTF
>TRBJ2-4|.|TRBV6-1|.
TGTGCCAGCAGTGAAGCCATGGGGATTCAGGGGACGGATCAGTACTTC
CASSEAMGIQGTDQYF
>TRBJ2-7|.|TRBV28|.
TGTGCCAGCAGTTTGGGGGCCGAGCAGTACTTC
CASSLGAEQYF
>TRBJ2-2|.|TRBV23-1|TRBD2
TGCGCCAGCAGTGTCGGAAAAGGGACTAGCGGGAAGCTGTTTTTT
CASSVGKGTSGKLFF
>TRBJ2-7|.|TRBV5-8|TRBD1
TGTGCCAGCAGCTGGGGGACAGGAACCTACGAGCAGTACTTC
CASSWGTGTYEQYF
>TRBJ2-1|.|TRBV28|TRBD2
TGTGCCAGCAGTTGGGGCGCCAGTACTGGGAGCGGGGGCTTTTACAATGAGCAGTTCTTC
CASSWGASTGSGGFYNEQFF
>TRBJ2-2|.|TRBV5-1|.
TGCGCCAGCAGCTTGAGAGGGGGCACCGGGGAGCTGTTTTTT
CASSLRGGTGELFF
>TRBJ2-2|once|TRBV4-2|TRBD2
TGTGCCAGCAGCCAAGCCGGAGCGGGAGGCTCCGGGGAGCTGTTTTTT
CASSQAGAGGSGELFF
>TRBJ2-7|.|TRBV27|TRBD1
TGTGCCAGCAGTTCCGGACAGGGCGCCGGCGAGCAGTACTTC
CASSSGQGAGEQYF
>TRBJ2-3|.|TRBV4-2|.
TGTGCCAGCAGCCAAGACCCTTGGGGGGAGGATACGCAGTATTTT
CASSQDPWGEDTQYF
>TRBJ1-4|few|TRBV28|.
TGTGCCAGCAGTTTATCCGTAGGAAAACTGTTTTTT
CASSLSVGKLFF
>TRBJ1-1|.|TRBV7-2|TRBD1
TGTGCCAGCAGCATGGGACAGGGTAACACTGAAGCTTTCTTT
CASSMGQGNTEAFF
>TRBJ2-2|once|TRBV9|.
TGTGCCAGCAGCGTAGTCCCTGGCAGGGAGCTGTTTTTT
CASSVVPGRELFF
>TRBJ1-1|few|TRBV7-9|.
TGTGCCAGCAGCTTAGCGGGGGGGAACACTGAAGCTTTCTTT
CASSLAGGNTEAFF
>TRBJ1-2|.|TRBV29-1|.
TGCAGCGTAGAAAACGAGCGCGGCTATGGCTACACCTTC
CSVENERGYGYTF
>TRBJ1-4|.|TRBV6-5|.
TGTGCCAGTTCCTGGTTTAGGGGTGAAAAACTGTTTTTT
CASSWFRGEKLFF
>TRBJ1-1|.|TRBV7-9|.
TGTGCCAGCAGCTTAGTAAGTAGTTTTGGAGCTTTCTTT
CASSLVSSFGAFF
>TRBJ2-7|.|TRBV7-8|.
TGTGCCAGCAGCTTAGAGCGGGAGCAGTACTTC
CASSLEREQYF
>TRBJ2-5|.|TRBV7-9|.
TGTGCCAGCAGCCCCGGGACCGCGGAAGAGACCCAGTACTTC
CASSPGTAEETQYF
>TRBJ1-1|.|TRBV28|.
TGTGCCAGCAGTCCGACAGGACCCACTGAAGCTTTCTTT
CASSPTGPTEAFF
>TRBJ2-2|.|TRBV4-2|TRBD1
TGTGCCAGCAGGGGACAGACGAACACCGGGGAGCTGTTTTTT
CASRGQTNTGELFF
>TRBJ2-2|.|TRBV6-5|.
TGTGCCAGCAGTTGGTCCGGGACGGCGAACACCGGGGAGCTGTTTTTT
CASSWSGTANTGELFF
>TRBJ2-2|once|TRBV11-2|.
TGTGCCAGCAGCCCAAGTAGGGCCGGGGAGCTGTTTTTT
CASSPSRAGELFF
>TRBJ2-6|.|TRBV28|.
TGTGCCAGCAGTTTACCCTTGAGCTCTGGGGCCAACGTCCTGACTTTC
CASSLPLSSGANVLTF
>TRBJ2-7|.|TRBV27|TRBD2
TGTGCCAGCAAAATAGCGGGAGGGACCTACGAGCAGTACTTC
CASKIAGGTYEQYF
>TRBJ1-1|.|TRBV5-6|.
TGTGCCAGCAGCCTAACAGGGAACACTGAAGCTTTCTTT
CASSLTGNTEAFF
>TRBJ2-1|.|TRBV7-9|TRBD2
TGTGCCAGCAGCCCCGGGACTAGCGGGAGCAATGAGCAGTTCTTC
CASSPGTSGSNEQFF
>TRBJ2-1|.|TRBV6-4|.
TGTGCCAGCAGCCCTAGGCAGAACTCCTACAATGAGCAGTTCTTC
CASSPRQNSYNEQFF
>TRBJ2-3|.|TRBV7-9|TRBD1
TGTGCCAGCAGCAAGGGACAGGGGGCCGTAGATACGCAGTATTTT
CASSKGQGAVDTQYF
>TRBJ2-3|.|TRBV10-3|TRBD2
TGTGCCACTTATGGACTAGCGGGAGATTGGGGCACAGATACGCAGTATTTT
CATYGLAGDWGTDTQYF